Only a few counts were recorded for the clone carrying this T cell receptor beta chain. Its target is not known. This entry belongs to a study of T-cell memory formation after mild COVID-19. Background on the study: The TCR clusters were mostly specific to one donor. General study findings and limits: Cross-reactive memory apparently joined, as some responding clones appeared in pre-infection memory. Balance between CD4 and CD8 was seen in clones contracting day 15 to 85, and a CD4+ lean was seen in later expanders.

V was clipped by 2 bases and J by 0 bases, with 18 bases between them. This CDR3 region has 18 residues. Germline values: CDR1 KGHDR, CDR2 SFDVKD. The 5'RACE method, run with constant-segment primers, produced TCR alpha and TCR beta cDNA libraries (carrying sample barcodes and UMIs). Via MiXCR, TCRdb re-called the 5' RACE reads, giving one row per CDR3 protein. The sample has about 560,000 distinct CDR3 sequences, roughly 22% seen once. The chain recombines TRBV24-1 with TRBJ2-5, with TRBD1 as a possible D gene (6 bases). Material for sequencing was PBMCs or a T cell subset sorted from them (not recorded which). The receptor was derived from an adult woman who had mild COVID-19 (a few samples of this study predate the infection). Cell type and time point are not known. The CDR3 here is CATSDSPTGHPYQETQYF. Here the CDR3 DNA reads TGTGCCACCAGTGATTCCCCCACGGGACATCCGTACCAAGAGACCCAGTACTTC.